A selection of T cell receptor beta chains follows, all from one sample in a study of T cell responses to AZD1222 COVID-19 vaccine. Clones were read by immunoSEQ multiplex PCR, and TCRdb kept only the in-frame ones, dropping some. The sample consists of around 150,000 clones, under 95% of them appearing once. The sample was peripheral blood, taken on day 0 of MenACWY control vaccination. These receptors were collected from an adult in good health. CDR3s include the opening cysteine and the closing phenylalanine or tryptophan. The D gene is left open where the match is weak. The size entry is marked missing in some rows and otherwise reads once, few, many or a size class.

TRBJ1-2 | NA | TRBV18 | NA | TGTGCCAGCTCACCTATAGCCGGGACGGATTCGTTTAACTATGGCTACACCTTC | CASSPIAGTDSFNYGYTF
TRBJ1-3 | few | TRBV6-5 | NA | TGTGCCAGCAGATGGACAGCCTCTGGAAACACCATATATTTT | CASRWTASGNTIYF
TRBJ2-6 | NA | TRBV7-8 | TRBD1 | TGTGCCAGCAGCTTAGTGGACAGGCTCCGCTCTGGGGCCAACGTCCTGACTTTC | CASSLVDRLRSGANVLTF
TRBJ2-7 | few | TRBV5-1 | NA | TGCGCCAGCAGCTTGGAGGAAGGGGGGGACTACGAGCAGTACTTC | CASSLEEGGDYEQYF
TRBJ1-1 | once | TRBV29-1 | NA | TGCAGCGTTGACCGGGGGGGGTCGAACACTGAAGCTTTCTTT | CSVDRGGSNTEAFF
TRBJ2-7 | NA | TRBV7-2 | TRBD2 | TGTGCCAGCAGCTTAGGTGGGACTAGTCGCGAGCAGTACTTC | CASSLGGTSREQYF
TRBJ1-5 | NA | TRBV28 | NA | TGTGCCATCACAGAGGTAGGTCAGCCCCAGCATTTT | CAITEVGQPQHF
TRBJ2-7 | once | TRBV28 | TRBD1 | TGTGCCAGCAGTTCGACAGGGGGTAGGTACGAGCAGTACTTC | CASSSTGGRYEQYF
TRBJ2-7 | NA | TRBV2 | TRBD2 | TGTGCCAGCAGGTTGACTAGCGGGAGCTCCTACGAGCAGTACTTC | CASRLTSGSSYEQYF
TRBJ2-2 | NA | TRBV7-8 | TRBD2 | TGTGCCAGCAGCTTAGTGGGCGGGGGGACCGGGGAGCTGTTTTTT | CASSLVGGGTGELFF
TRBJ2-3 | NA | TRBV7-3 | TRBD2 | TGTGCCAGCAGCCGGGGGGGCACAGATACGCAGTATTTT | CASSRGGTDTQYF
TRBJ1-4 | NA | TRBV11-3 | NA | TGTGCCAGCAGTCGCGACGGTGCAACTAATGAAAAACTGTTTTTT | CASSRDGATNEKLFF
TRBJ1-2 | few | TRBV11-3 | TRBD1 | TGTGCCAGCAGCTTAGGAGTGCTGGGGACAGGCGGCTACACCTTC | CASSLGVLGTGGYTF
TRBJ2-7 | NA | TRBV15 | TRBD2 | TGTGCCACCAGCGGCCCCGGGAGGATATACGAGCAGTACTTC | CATSGPGRIYEQYF
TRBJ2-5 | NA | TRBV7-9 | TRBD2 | TGTGCCAGCAGACATAGCGGGAGCTCCCCAGAGACCCAGTACTTC | CASRHSGSSPETQYF
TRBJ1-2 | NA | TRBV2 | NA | TGTGCCAGCAGTGATTTGCAAAACTATGGCTACACCTTC | CASSDLQNYGYTF
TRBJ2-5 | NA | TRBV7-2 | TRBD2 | TGTGCCAGCCAAGCTACTAGCGCGACGGGGGAGACCCAGTACTTC | CASQATSATGETQYF
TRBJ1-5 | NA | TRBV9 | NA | TGTGCCAGCAGCGTAGAGGGTGGTAAAGGTCAGCCCCAGCATTTT | CASSVEGGKGQPQHF
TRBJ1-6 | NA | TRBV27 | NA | TGTGCCAGCAGTTTATTATCCCCCACGGATTATAATTCACCCCTCCACTTT | CASSLLSPTDYNSPLHF
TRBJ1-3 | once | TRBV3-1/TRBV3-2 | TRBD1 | TGTGCCAGCAGCCCCAGGACAGGGTCCCACACCATATATTTT | CASSPRTGSHTIYF
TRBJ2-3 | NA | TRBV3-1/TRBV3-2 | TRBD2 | TGTGCCAGCAGCCTTACTCAGCGACTAGCGGGTACAGATACGCAGTATTTT | CASSLTQRLAGTDTQYF
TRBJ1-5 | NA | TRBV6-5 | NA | TGTGCCAGCAGTTTCGGGGCATCCCATCAGCCCCAGCATTTT | CASSFGASHQPQHF
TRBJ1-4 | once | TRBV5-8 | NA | TGTGCCAGCAGGATCCACCGGGAGGAAAAACTGTTTTTT | CASRIHREEKLFF
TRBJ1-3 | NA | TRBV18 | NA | TGTGCCAGCTCACCAGCGGGGGCTGGAAACACCATATATTTT | CASSPAGAGNTIYF
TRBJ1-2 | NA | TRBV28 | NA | TGTGCCAGCAAACACGGGACGCTTGACTATGGCTACACCTTC | CASKHGTLDYGYTF
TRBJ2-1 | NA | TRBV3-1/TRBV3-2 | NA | TGTGCCAGCAGCCAAGAGCGCAATGAGCAGTTCTTC | CASSQERNEQFF
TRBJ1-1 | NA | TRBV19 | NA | TGTGCCAGTAGTTCATCGTCGGCCACTGAAGCTTTCTTT | CASSSSSATEAFF
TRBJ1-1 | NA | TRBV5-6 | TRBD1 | TGTGCCAGCAGCTTGGCTACAGGGGGGACTGAAGCTTTCTTT | CASSLATGGTEAFF
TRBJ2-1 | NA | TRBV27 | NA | TGTGCCAGCGGCCGGGGCAGTAGCTCCTACAATGAGCAGTTCTTC | CASGRGSSSYNEQFF
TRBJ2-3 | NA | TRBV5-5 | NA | TGTGCCAGCAGCTCGCCCTCCTGGGAGCCAGATACGCAGTATTTT | CASSSPSWEPDTQYF
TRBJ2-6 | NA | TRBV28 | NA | TGTGCCAGCAGTGGCGGTGGGGCCAACGTCCTGACTTTC | CASSGGGANVLTF
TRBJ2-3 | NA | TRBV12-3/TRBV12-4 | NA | TGTGCCAGCAGTGGGACCGCCAGGGATACGCAGTATTTT | CASSGTARDTQYF
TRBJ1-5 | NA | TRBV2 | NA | TGTGCCAGCGCCTTGGGGCCCCCGGGTCAGCCCCAGCATTTT | CASALGPPGQPQHF
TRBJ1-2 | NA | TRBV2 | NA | TGTGCCAGCAGGGAACCAGGGGTTTCGGACTATGGCTACACCTTC | CASREPGVSDYGYTF
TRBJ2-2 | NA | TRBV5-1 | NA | TGCGCCAGCAGCTTGGCGGGGCTGAGGGAGCTGTTTTTT | CASSLAGLRELFF
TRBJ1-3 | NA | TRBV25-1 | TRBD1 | TGTGCCAGCAGGGACAGGGGTGGAAACACCATATATTTT | CASRDRGGNTIYF
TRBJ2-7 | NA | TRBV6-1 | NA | TGTGCCAGCAGTGAATGGTACGAGCAGTACTTC | CASSEWYEQYF
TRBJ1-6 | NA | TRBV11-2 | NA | TGTGCCAGCAGCTCCTCCTATAATTCACCCCTCCACTTT | CASSSSYNSPLHF
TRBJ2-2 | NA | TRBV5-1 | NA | TGCGCCAGCAGCCTAGGCCGGACCGGGGAGCTGTTTTTT | CASSLGRTGELFF